Following are 29 T cell receptor beta chains from one sample sequenced in a study of T cells in Graves' hyperthyroidism and ophthalmopathy. Amplified TCR beta CDR3 regions came from RNA transcripts. Initially, a first-round RT-PCR of the TCR CDR3 employed the HTBI primer set. TCRdb reanalysed the multiplex PCR reads using MiXCR and keeps one entry per CDR3 protein. Of 690,000 or so distinct CDR3 sequences in the sample, roughly a sixth are singletons; the top ten hold 16%. Sequenced material: blood. These TCRs come from a woman between 45 and 60 years old with Graves' hyperthyroidism that later progressed to Graves' ophthalmopathy.

The chain is built from TRBV7-9 and TRBJ1-6; TRBD1 might be the D (5 bases). The germline V gene has CDR1 SEHNR and CDR2 FQNEAQ (reference sequence). There are 13 residues in the CDR3. V shed 5 bases and J shed 7 bases, with 9 bases lying between them. The CDR3, as DNA: TGTGCCAGCAGCGCGAACAGGAATTCACCCCTCCACTTT. Translation gives CASSANRNSPLHF.

The genes are TRBV5-4 and TRBJ1-1, with 8 bases lining up with TRBD1. Germline-derived CDR1 and CDR2 are SGHNT and YYREEE (reference sequence). The CDR3 consists of 16 residues. V was pared by 0 bases and J by 0 bases, with 4 bases of the junction left unmatched. The CDR3 DNA follows: TGTGCCAGCAGCTTGGGTTCAGGGGGCGTGAACACTGAAGCTTTCTTT. It codes for CASSLGSGGVNTEAFF. Full variable domain (rest looked up from reference TRBV5-4 and TRBJ1-1): ETGVTQSPTHLIKTRGQQVTLRCSSQSGHNTVSWYQQALGQGPQFIFQYYREEENGRGNFPPRFSGLQFPNYSSELNVNALELDDSALYLCASSLGSGGVNTEAFFGQGTRLTVV.

This clonotype was observed many times. V usage is TRBV5-1 and J usage is TRBJ1-6; D is unresolved. Germline CDR1 is SGHRS and CDR2 is YFSETQ. V lost 0 bases, J lost 8 bases, and 12 bases lay in between. The CDR3 runs to 15 residues. The CDR3 spells CASSLGGRSDSPLHF. The DNA of the CDR3 is TGCGCCAGCAGCTTGGGCGGGAGGAGTGATTCACCCCTCCACTTT.

The chain recombines TRBV2 with TRBJ2-2; 10 nucleotides agree with TRBD2. The CDR3 has 19 amino acids. In germline, CDR1 is SNHLY, CDR2 FYNNEI. V was pared by 4 bases and J by 0 bases, with 11 bases of the junction left unmatched. DNA of the CDR3: TGTGCCAGCAGTGGAACTAGCGGGGTCGGGTACCCGAACACCGGGGAGCTGTTTTTT. Translating gives CASSGTSGVGYPNTGELFF.

The genes are TRBV9 and TRBJ1-1, with D tentatively TRBD1 (5 bases). CDR1 and CDR2 from the germline V gene are SGDLS and YYNGEE. CDR3 length: 18 residues. Trimming cost V 0 bases and J 0 bases, with 18 bases left between them. CDR3 sequence reads: CASSVGPLPGTVNTEAFF. The CDR3 DNA follows: TGTGCCAGCAGCGTAGGTCCGCTTCCCGGGACGGTGAACACTGAAGCTTTCTTT.

The chain employs TRBV20-1 and TRBJ2-3; 9 bases line up with TRBD2. J was trimmed by 4 bases and V by 3 bases; bases with no gene match: 8. The CDR3 contains 15 residues. Germline CDR1 is DFQATT and CDR2 is SNEGSKA (reference sequence). The CDR3 DNA sequence: TGCAGTGCTAGTACCAGCGGGGGGCCCCCAGATACGCAGTATTTT. Translated: CSASTSGGPPDTQYF.

V and J are TRBV6-6 and TRBJ2-2, with D maybe TRBD1 (5 bases). Per germline, CDR1 MNHNY and CDR2 SVGAGI (reference sequence). The length of the CDR3 is 18 residues. V lost 0 bases to trimming and J lost 1 base, with 15 bases between them. In DNA form, the CDR3 reads TGTGCCAGCAGTTACTCGACGGTCCAGGGTCGGAACACCGGGGAGCTGTTTTTT. This gives the protein CASSYSTVQGRNTGELFF.

Ten or more counts support this clonotype. The rearrangement joins TRBV11-3 to TRBJ2-5, with 13 bases lining up with TRBD2. V lost 5 bases to trimming and J lost 1 base; unmatched junction nucleotides: 4. There are 16 residues in the CDR3. CDR1 SGHNT and CDR2 YENEEA come from the germline V gene. DNA of the CDR3: TGTGCCAGCAGCGGGGGGACTAGCGGGGCCCAAGAGACCCAGTACTTC. It codes for CASSGGTSGAQETQYF.

This clonotype was counted between two and nine times. The chain links TRBV6-1 to TRBJ1-5, with TRBD1 matching over 10 bases. Germline loops: CDR1 MNHNS, CDR2 SASEGT. The CDR3 spans 18 residues. V was pared by 4 bases and J by 4 bases, with 13 bases of the junction left unmatched. The CDR3 DNA is TGTGCCAGCAGTGCGGACAGGGGGGCTGCTTTTTCTAATCAGCCCCAGCATTTT. This translates into CASSADRGAAFSNQPQHF.

This clonotype appeared many times. The rearrangement uses TRBV12-3 or TRBV12-4 and TRBJ1-6; D uncertain. CDR3 length: 15 residues. The germline V and J ends were trimmed by 1 base and 1 base, with 5 bases remaining between them. CDR3 sequence reads: CASSLGKSYNSPLHF. DNA for the CDR3: TGTGCCAGCAGTTTAGGAAAATCCTATAATTCACCCCTCCACTTT.

J is TRBJ1-1 and V is TRBV19; possible D gene TRBD1, 6 bases. The germline V and J ends were trimmed by 6 bases and 9 bases, with 11 bases remaining between them. The CDR3 runs to 11 residues. CDR1 and CDR2 (germline): LNHDA, SQIVND (reference sequence). The CDR3 DNA sequence: TGTGCCAGTAGGATAACAGGGAAAGCTTTCTTT. It encodes CASRITGKAFF. Full variable domain (missing parts from reference TRBV19 and TRBJ1-1): DGGITQSPKYLFRKEGQNVTLSCEQNLNHDAMYWYRQDPGQGLRLIYYSQIVNDFQKGDIAEGYSVSREKKESFPLTVTSAQKNPTAFYLCASRITGKAFFGQGTRLTVV.

This rearrangement joins TRBV30 to TRBJ1-6; maybe TRBD1 (6 bases). Germline V gene data show CDR1 as GTSNPN and CDR2 as SVGIG (reference sequence). Trimming left V 2 bases short and J 10 bases short, with 12 bases between. The CDR3 loop spans 13 amino acids. CDR3 amino acids: CAWSTGSNSPLHF. Written as DNA, the CDR3 is TGTGCCTGGAGTACAGGGTCGAACTCACCCCTCCACTTT.

This clonotype has ten or more counts. The chain employs TRBV18 and TRBJ2-3; 9 bases are a match to TRBD2. Germline lookup yields CDR1 KGHSH and CDR2 LQKENI. The CDR3 consists of 16 residues. Trimming cost V 0 bases and J 1 base; bases outside gene matches: 2. CDR3 nucleotides: TGTGCCAGCTCACCACCGGCTAGCGGGGGCACAGATACGCAGTATTTT. This encodes CASSPPASGGTDTQYF. The full variable domain, with the rest looked up from reference TRBV18 and TRBJ2-3, is NAGVMQNPRHLVRRRGQEARLRCSPMKGHSHVYWYRQLPEEGLKFMVYLQKENIIDESGMPKERFSAEFPKEGPSILRIQQVVRGDSAAYFCASSPPASGGTDTQYFGPGTRLTVL.

This clonotype was detected ten times or more. The chain joins TRBV10-3 to TRBJ2-7; 7 bases align to TRBD2. The CDR3 runs to 12 residues. V shed 0 bases and J 7 bases; nucleotides not matched to a gene: 0. The germline gives CDR1 ENHRY, CDR2 SYGVKD. The CDR3 sequence is CAISESGGEQYF. CDR3 coding DNA: TGTGCCATCAGTGAGTCGGGGGGGGAGCAGTACTTC.

This clonotype was seen ten or more times. The chain is built from TRBV11-2 and TRBJ1-6; 7 nucleotides align to TRBD1. This CDR3 has 15 amino acids. Germline V gene data show CDR1 as SGHAT and CDR2 as FQNNGV. V dropped 4 bases and J dropped 6; count of bases not matched to a gene: 6. The CDR3: CASSYTGTVNSPLHF. The CDR3 DNA is TGTGCCAGCAGCTACACCGGGACAGTTAATTCACCCCTCCACTTT.

This clonotype was seen at least ten times. The genes are TRBV27 and TRBJ2-3; possibly TRBD1 for D (5 bases). Trimming stripped 0 bases from V and 0 bases from J, with 10 bases between. The CDR3 totals 16 residues. Per the germline V gene, CDR1 is MNHEY and CDR2 is SMNVEV (reference sequence). CDR3 nucleotide sequence: TGTGCCAGCAGTTTATCTTGGGGCATTAGCACAGATACGCAGTATTTT. Amino acid sequence: CASSLSWGISTDTQYF.

The CDR3 loop reads CASSRDPGNTEAFF. CDR3 in DNA: TGCGCCAGCAGCCGTGATCCGGGGAACACTGAAGCTTTCTTT. The chain employs TRBV4-1 and TRBJ1-1; D gene unclear. The germline gives CDR1 MGHRA, CDR2 YSYEKL. The length of the CDR3 is 14 residues. Trimming took off 4 bases at V and 1 base at J, with 10 bases between the two ends.

This rearrangement joins TRBV2 to TRBJ1-1; a weak D match, TRBD1 (6 bases). Trimming took 7 bases from V and 4 from J, leaving 13 bases between them. The length of the CDR3 is 13 residues. The germline V gene has CDR1 SNHLY and CDR2 FYNNEI. CDR3 amino acids: CASTLQGVTEAFF. Here the CDR3 DNA reads TGTGCCAGCACACTACAGGGCGTCACTGAAGCTTTCTTT.

The DNA of the CDR3 is TGTGCCAGCTCACACCCCGGCCATAATCAGCCCCAGCATTTT. Its translation: CASSHPGHNQPQHF. The chain couples TRBV19 to TRBJ1-5; no definite D call. V dropped 9 bases and J dropped 4 bases, with 16 bases sitting between them. Looked up from germline, CDR1 is LNHDA and CDR2 is SQIVND (reference sequence). The CDR3 covers 14 residues.

This clonotype was picked up a small number of times. The chain is built from TRBV10-3 and TRBJ1-2; 10 bases are shared with TRBD1. Trimming at V came to 7 bases and at J to 9 bases, leaving 11 bases not matched to a gene. CDR1 is ENHRY and CDR2 is SYGVKD in the germline V gene. CDR3 length: 14 residues. The CDR3 sequence is CAITIRDRGASYTF. The DNA for the CDR3 is TGTGCCATCACCATCCGGGACAGGGGAGCAAGCTACACCTTC.

This clonotype was counted many times. The rearrangement links TRBV3-1 to TRBJ2-3; 7 nucleotides line up with TRBD1. The junction had 9 bases not matched to a gene; V was cut back by 1 base and J by 2 bases. CDR3 length: 17 residues. CDR1 LGHDT and CDR2 YNNKEL come from the germline V gene (reference sequence). The CDR3 loop reads CASSQVKGTATTDTQYF. In DNA, the CDR3 is TGTGCCAGCAGCCAAGTTAAGGGGACAGCCACCACAGATACGCAGTATTTT.

The chain recombines TRBV5-6 with TRBJ2-1; D might be TRBD2 (5 bases). The CDR3 runs 17 residues. Germline V gene lookup returns CDR1 SGHDT and CDR2 YYEEEE. V shed 0 bases and J shed 5 bases, with 18 bases lying between them. CDR3 DNA: TGTGCCAGCAGCTTGGCTCCTGGACTCCCCCGCAACAATGAGCAGTTCTTC. Translated, it gives CASSLAPGLPRNNEQFF. Variable domain in full (rest from reference TRBV5-6 and TRBJ2-1): DAGVTQSPTHLIKTRGQQVTLRCSPKSGHDTVSWYQQALGQGPQFIFQYYEEEERQRGNFPDRFSGHQFPNYSSELNVNALLLGDSALYLCASSLAPGLPRNNEQFFGPGTRLTVL.

The rearrangement uses TRBV5-1 and TRBJ2-1, with 8 positions matching TRBD2. V lost 4 bases, J lost 5 bases, and 11 bases stayed unmatched. The CDR3 has 16 residues. Looked up from germline, CDR1 is SGHRS and CDR2 is YFSETQ. The chain's CDR3 is CASSGDSGESHNEQFF. CDR3 bases: TGCGCCAGCAGCGGGGATAGCGGGGAAAGCCACAATGAGCAGTTCTTC.

The V call is TRBV4-2, the J call TRBJ2-7, with 8 bases aligning to TRBD2. The germline CDR1 and CDR2 sequences are LGHNA and YNFKEQ. Trimming cost V 5 bases and J 5 bases; bases outside gene matches: 20. The CDR3 runs to 18 residues. The CDR3 nucleotides read TGTGCCAGCAGCTCCTTGGCACCCTTCTCGGGGGGGCATAACGAGCAGTACTTC. Amino acid sequence: CASSSLAPFSGGHNEQYF.

This clonotype was seen more than once but under ten times. V gene TRBV11-3 combines with J gene TRBJ2-7; TRBD1 matches at 9 bases. Trimming removed 4 bases from V and 8 bases from J; junction bases left unmatched: 6. The CDR3 sequence is 13 residues long. Germline V lookup: CDR1 SGHNT, CDR2 YENEEA. The CDR3 bases are TGTGCCAGCAGCTACGGGACAGGGAGTCAGCAGTACTTC. This codes for CASSYGTGSQQYF.

This clonotype was seen many times. This sequence joins TRBV12-3 or TRBV12-4 and TRBJ1-2, with 7 bases matching TRBD1. V shed 5 bases and J 7 bases; nucleotides not matched to a gene: 13. The length of the CDR3 is 15 residues. The CDR3, as DNA: TGTGCCAGCAGTCCCAACGGACAGGCAGCCCGTGGCTACACCTTC. As protein: CASSPNGQAARGYTF.

The V call is TRBV27, the J call TRBJ1-2, with TRBD1 as a possible D gene (5 bases). The V end was cut by 6 bases, the J end by 1 base, with 6 bases between. This CDR3 has 12 amino acids. CDR1 MNHEY and CDR2 SMNVEV come from the germline V gene (reference sequence). CDR3 nucleotide sequence: TGTGCCAGCAGGGGGCTTAACTATGGCTACACCTTC. Encoded protein: CASRGLNYGYTF.

The chain combines TRBV4-1 with TRBJ2-7; 8 nucleotides match TRBD1. V shed 1 base, J shed 9 bases, and the junction held 11 bases outside the gene matches. The V gene's germline CDR1 is MGHRA and CDR2 YSYEKL. This CDR3 has 15 residues. The CDR3 spells CASSQASPRGPLQYF. CDR3 DNA sequence: TGCGCCAGCAGCCAAGCTTCCCCCAGGGGGCCCCTGCAGTACTTC.

The chain links TRBV7-9 to TRBJ2-1, with 8 bases fitting TRBD1. Unmatched junction bases numbered 13, after V lost 5 bases and J lost 7 bases. The CDR3 is made up of 16 amino acids. Per germline, CDR1 SEHNR and CDR2 FQNEAQ (reference sequence). CDR3 sequence (DNA): TGTGCCAGCAGCGTTGGAGGGACAGGCTCTGGTAATGAGCAGTTCTTC. Translation: CASSVGGTGSGNEQFF.